Below are 22 T cell receptor beta chains sequenced from a single sample in a study of spatial heterogeneity in lung cancer. Time point described: sample taken at primary tumor resection. TCRdb re-analysed the 5' RACE reads in MiXCR, keeping a single row per CDR3 protein. Of about 23,000 distinct CDR3 sequences in the sample, about 4.5% were seen once. Study observations and caveats: In tumors, expanded intratumoral alpha and beta TCR counts tracked mutation counts.

Their antigens remain unidentified. This material consisted of lung tumor tissue, taken at surgery. These receptor sequences come from a male donor with early-stage non-small cell lung cancer.

This clonotype has at least ten counts. This chain joins TRBV29-1 and TRBJ1-1; D is possibly TRBD1 (5 bases). Germline assignment: CDR1 SQVTM and CDR2 ANQGSEA. The CDR3 extends over 13 amino acids. Trimming shortened V by 2 bases and J by 3 bases, and 10 bases separated the two germline ends. The CDR3 DNA reads TGCAGCGTTGAATCAGGGTTGTACACTGAAGCTTTCTTT. It specifies CSVESGLYTEAFF.

This clonotype was detected many times. The rearrangement uses TRBV3-1 and TRBJ2-1; tentatively, D is TRBD1 (6 bases). V lost 4 bases and J 3 bases, leaving 16 bases between the germline ends. This CDR3 has 16 amino acids. The germline V gene encodes CDR1 LGHDT and CDR2 YNNKEL (reference sequence). The CDR3 here is CASSPIGQSLYNEQFF. In nucleotides, the CDR3 is TGTGCCAGCAGCCCCATCGGACAGTCCCTCTACAATGAGCAGTTCTTC.

The sample holds many counts of this clonotype. V is TRBV4-1 and J is TRBJ1-1; 9 bases line up with TRBD1. The V segment lost 0 bases and the J segment 4 bases; nucleotides outside the gene matches: 12. Germline V gives CDR1 MGHRA, CDR2 YSYEKL. The CDR3 covers 18 residues. The chain's CDR3 is CASSQDTGQGTTSTEAFF. CDR3 coding DNA: TGCGCCAGCAGCCAAGATACGGGACAGGGAACTACGTCCACTGAAGCTTTCTTT.

This clonotype was counted ten times or more. The chain uses TRBV29-1 and TRBJ1-4, with no clear D. Germline V CDR1 and CDR2: SQVTM, ANQGSEA. V was pared by 8 bases and J by 8 bases, with 12 bases between. This CDR3 contains 11 residues. The CDR3 spells CSCHQGEKLFF. In DNA, the CDR3 is TGCAGCTGTCATCAAGGAGAAAAACTGTTTTTT.

In this sample, this clonotype is medium-sized (0.01 to 0.1%). V is TRBV7-2 and J is TRBJ1-5; TRBD1 might be the D (5 bases). The CDR3 runs to 13 residues. V lost 8 bases and J 0 bases, leaving 8 bases between the germline ends. Germline loops: CDR1 SGHTA, CDR2 FQGNSA. The CDR3 DNA follows: TGTGCCAGCGCGACAGTTAGCAATCAGCCCCAGCATTTT. It is translated as CASATVSNQPQHF.

This clonotype was observed at least ten times. The chain couples TRBV12-3 or TRBV12-4 to TRBJ1-6, with a weak D call TRBD1 (5 bases). The CDR3 runs to 15 residues. V was cut by 4 bases and J by 9 bases, with 16 bases left in between. This CDR3 reads CASSWGGMPGSPLHF. CDR3 sequence (DNA): TGTGCCAGCAGTTGGGGCGGTATGCCAGGTTCACCCCTCCACTTT.

The chain links TRBV5-1 to TRBJ2-1, with 9 bases matching TRBD1. V shed 2 bases and J 4 bases; nucleotides not matched to a gene: 4. In germline, CDR1 is SGHRS, CDR2 YFSETQ. CDR3 length: 15 residues. CDR3 sequence (DNA): TGCGCCAGCAGCTTACAGGGGGCGGAATACAATGAGCAGTTCTTC. Translating gives CASSLQGAEYNEQFF.

The table lists this clonotype with many counts. This chain connects TRBV20-1 to TRBJ1-4; D unclear. Per germline, CDR1 DFQATT and CDR2 SNEGSKA (reference sequence). There are 16 residues in the CDR3. The V and J ends lost 0 bases and 0 bases respectively, with 11 bases between them. The CDR3 bases are TGCAGTGCTAGAGATCGATGGGAGACAACTAATGAAAAACTGTTTTTT. Its translation is CSARDRWETTNEKLFF.

There are many counts of this clonotype. V gene TRBV28 combines with J gene TRBJ1-6; D is possibly TRBD1 (6 bases). The germline gives CDR1 MDHEN, CDR2 SYDVKM. With 4 bases removed from V and 10 bases from J, the gap between germline ends came to 17 bases. The CDR3 totals 15 residues. The DNA for the CDR3 is TGTGCCAGCAGTTCCTTGGGGGGGCTGTACTCACCCCTCCACTTT. Amino acids: CASSSLGGLYSPLHF.

The chain uses TRBV19 and TRBJ1-5; TRBD1 matches at 8 bases. The germline V gene encodes CDR1 LNHDA and CDR2 SQIVND (reference sequence). V shed 8 bases, J shed 0 bases, and the junction held 3 bases outside the gene matches. This CDR3 has 14 residues. The CDR3 is CASWDRNSNQPQHF. DNA for the CDR3: TGTGCCAGTTGGGACAGGAATAGCAATCAGCCCCAGCATTTT.

Within the sample, this clonotype is large. The V and J genes are TRBV27 and TRBJ2-7; 7 bases agree with TRBD1. This CDR3 has 16 amino acids. Per the germline V gene, CDR1 is MNHEY and CDR2 is SMNVEV (reference sequence). V lost 4 bases to trimming and J lost 1 base; unmatched junction nucleotides: 10. This CDR3 is CASSSGTGVRSYEQYF. The CDR3 region has the DNA TGTGCCAGCAGTTCAGGAACAGGGGTCAGATCCTACGAGCAGTACTTC.

The chain has TRBV5-1 and TRBJ2-7, with TRBD1 matching 8 bases. J gave up 6 bases and V 4 bases, and 12 bases lay outside the gene matches. The CDR3 runs 15 residues. CDR1 and CDR2 from the germline V gene are SGHRS and YFSETQ. The CDR3, as DNA: TGCGCCAGCAGCACGACAGGGGAAGGAGCGAGCGAGCAGTACTTC. Translating gives CASSTTGEGASEQYF.

Of note for this clonotype: Just one base apart from a much larger clone, this may be a read error. The rearrangement joins TRBV6-5 to TRBJ2-3; D perhaps matches TRBD1 (6 bases). This CDR3 spans 15 amino acids. Germline V gene data show CDR1 as MNHEY and CDR2 as SVGAGI. The CDR3 region is CASSFQGHRTDSQYF. The CDR3 DNA follows: TGTGCCAGCAGTTTTCAGGGGCACCGCACAGATTCGCAGTATTTT.

This clonotype was observed many times. V gene TRBV29-1 combines with J gene TRBJ1-5; D might be TRBD1 (6 bases). The CDR3 runs 12 residues. Trimming cost V 6 bases and J 11 bases, with 17 bases left between them. Germline CDR1 reads SQVTM; CDR2 reads ANQGSEA. The CDR3 sequence: CSVGDTQVAQHF. CDR3 DNA sequence: TGCAGCGTCGGGGACACCCAAGTGGCCCAGCATTTT.

This clonotype was observed at least ten times. The gene calls are TRBV6-5 and TRBJ2-5; D remains unclear. Germline values: CDR1 MNHEY, CDR2 SVGAGI. V lost 5 bases and J 4 bases, leaving 8 bases between the germline ends. This CDR3 contains 12 residues. CDR3 nucleotides: TGTGCCAGCAGTGCTTGGGGAGAGACCCAGTACTTC. Translation: CASSAWGETQYF.

This clonotype showed up many times. The V call is TRBV24-1, the J call TRBJ2-5, with TRBD1 matching 9 bases. From germline, CDR1 is KGHDR and CDR2 SFDVKD. Trimming cost V 4 bases and J 5 bases; bases outside gene matches: 10. The CDR3 spans 16 residues. This CDR3 is CATSDNGQGTIETQYF. CDR3 in DNA: TGTGCCACCAGTGACAATGGACAGGGGACGATTGAGACCCAGTACTTC.

The chain recombines TRBV4-3 with TRBJ2-1; possible D gene TRBD2, 5 bases. Germline V gene lookup returns CDR1 LGHNA and CDR2 YSLEER. CDR3 length equals 14 residues. V was pared by 0 bases and J by 10 bases, with 13 bases between. CDR3: CASSQDMTTGEQFF. As DNA, the CDR3 is TGCGCCAGCAGCCAAGATATGACTACCGGGGAGCAGTTCTTC.

By sample fraction, this clonotype is medium-sized. The rearrangement joins TRBV6-5 to TRBJ1-1; D uncertain. V lost 4 bases, J lost 0 bases, and 3 bases lay in between. CDR1 and CDR2 (germline): MNHEY, SVGAGI. The CDR3 is 12 amino acids. CDR3 DNA: TGTGCCAGCAGTTCCATGAACACTGAAGCTTTCTTT. Translated, it gives CASSSMNTEAFF.

This clonotype was counted ten times or more. This sequence joins TRBV6-5 and TRBJ1-4; D is undetermined. The CDR3 sequence is 16 residues long. V was shortened by 4 bases and J by 5 bases, with 17 bases between the two germline ends. Germline values: CDR1 MNHEY, CDR2 SVGAGI. The CDR3 sequence: CASSFGPPRTNEKLFF. Written as DNA, the CDR3 is TGTGCCAGCAGTTTCGGGCCTCCTAGGACGAATGAAAAACTGTTTTTT.

This clonotype was found many times. V is TRBV11-2 and J is TRBJ2-1, with TRBD2 matching over 8 bases. This CDR3 contains 16 residues. Unmatched junction bases numbered 10, after V lost 5 bases and J lost 4 bases. In germline, CDR1 is SGHAT, CDR2 FQNNGV. The CDR3 coding sequence is TGTGCCAGCAGCCGGCAAAGCGGGAGCCTTTACAATGAGCAGTTCTTC. This translates into CASSRQSGSLYNEQFF.

The rearrangement links TRBV6-6 to TRBJ2-1, with D hard to call. The CDR3 is 14 amino acids. Germline V gene sequence: CDR1 MNHNY, CDR2 SVGAGI (reference sequence). The ends were cut back, 2 bases at V and 9 bases at J, with 14 bases in the middle. This CDR3 is CASSYDSQHGEQFF. The CDR3 DNA sequence: TGTGCCAGCAGTTACGACTCCCAGCACGGTGAGCAGTTCTTC.

Ten or more counts support this clonotype. V usage is TRBV6-2 or TRBV6-3 and J usage is TRBJ2-1; TRBD2 is a possible D gene (5 bases). Per germline, CDR1 MNHEY and CDR2 SVGEGT. The V end was cut by 2 bases, the J end by 1 base, with 15 bases between. CDR3 size: 17 residues. The CDR3 nucleotides read TGTGCCAGCAGTTACCAAGCGGAGGCTTGGTCCTACAATGAGCAGTTCTTC. It is translated as CASSYQAEAWSYNEQFF.